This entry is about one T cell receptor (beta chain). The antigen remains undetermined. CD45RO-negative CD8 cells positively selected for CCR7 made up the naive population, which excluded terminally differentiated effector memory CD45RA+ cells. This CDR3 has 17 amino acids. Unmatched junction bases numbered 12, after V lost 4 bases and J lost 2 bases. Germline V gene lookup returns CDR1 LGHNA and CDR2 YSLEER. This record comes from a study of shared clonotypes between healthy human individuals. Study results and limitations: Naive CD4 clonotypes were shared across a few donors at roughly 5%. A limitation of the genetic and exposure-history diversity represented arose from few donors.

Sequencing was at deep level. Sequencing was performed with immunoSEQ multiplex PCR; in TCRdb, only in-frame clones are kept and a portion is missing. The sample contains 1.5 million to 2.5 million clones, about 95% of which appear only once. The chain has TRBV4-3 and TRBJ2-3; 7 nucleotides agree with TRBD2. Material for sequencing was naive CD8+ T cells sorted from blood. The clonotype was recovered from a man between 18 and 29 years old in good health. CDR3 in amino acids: CASSLVGVAGLTDTQYF. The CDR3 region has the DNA TGCGCCAGCAGCCTGGTGGGAGTAGCGGGCCTCACAGATACGCAGTATTTT.